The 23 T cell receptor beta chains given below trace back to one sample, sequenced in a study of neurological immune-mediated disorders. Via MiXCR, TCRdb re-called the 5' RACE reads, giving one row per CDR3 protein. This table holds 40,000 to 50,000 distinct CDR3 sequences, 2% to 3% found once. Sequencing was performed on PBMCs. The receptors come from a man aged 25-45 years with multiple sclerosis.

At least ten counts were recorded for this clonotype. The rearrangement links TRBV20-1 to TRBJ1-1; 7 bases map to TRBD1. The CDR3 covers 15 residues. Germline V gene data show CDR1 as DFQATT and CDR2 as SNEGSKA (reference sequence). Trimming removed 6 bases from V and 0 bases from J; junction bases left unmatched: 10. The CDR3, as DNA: TGCAGTGCCCCCGACAGGGAAGGAGTGAACACTGAAGCTTTCTTT. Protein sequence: CSAPDREGVNTEAFF.

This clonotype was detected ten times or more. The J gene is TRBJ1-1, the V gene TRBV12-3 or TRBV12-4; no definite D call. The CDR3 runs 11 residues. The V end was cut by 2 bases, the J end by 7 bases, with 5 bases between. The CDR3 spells CASSLYSEAFF. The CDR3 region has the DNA TGTGCCAGCAGTTTATACAGTGAAGCTTTCTTT.

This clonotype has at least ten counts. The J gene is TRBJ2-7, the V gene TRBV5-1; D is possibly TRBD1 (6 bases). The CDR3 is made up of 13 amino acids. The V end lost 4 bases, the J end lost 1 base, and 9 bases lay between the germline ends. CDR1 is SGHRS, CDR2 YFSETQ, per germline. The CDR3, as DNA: TGCGCCAGCAGCGCTACAGGGTCCTACGAGCAGTACTTC. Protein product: CASSATGSYEQYF.

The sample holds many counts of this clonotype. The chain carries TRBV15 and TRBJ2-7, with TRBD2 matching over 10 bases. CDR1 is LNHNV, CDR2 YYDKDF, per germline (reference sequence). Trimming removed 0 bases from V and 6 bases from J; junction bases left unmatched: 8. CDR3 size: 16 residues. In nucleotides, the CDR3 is TGTGCCACCAGCAGAGACGGGACTAGCGCATCATCCGAGCAGTACTTC. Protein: CATSRDGTSASSEQYF.

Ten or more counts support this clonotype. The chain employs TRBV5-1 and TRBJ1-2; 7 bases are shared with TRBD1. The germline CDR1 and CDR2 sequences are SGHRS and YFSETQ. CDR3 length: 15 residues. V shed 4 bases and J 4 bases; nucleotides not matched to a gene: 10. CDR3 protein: CASSPGGTASYGYTF. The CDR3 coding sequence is TGCGCCAGCAGCCCCGGCGGGACAGCAAGCTATGGCTACACCTTC.

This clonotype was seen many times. The DNA for the CDR3 is TGTGCCATCAGTGACCCCCTACAGTACCAAGAGACCCAGTACTTC. Protein: CAISDPLQYQETQYF. The chain carries TRBV10-3 and TRBJ2-5, with no clear D. The germline V gene encodes CDR1 ENHRY and CDR2 SYGVKD. V was shortened by 3 bases and J by 0 bases, with 11 bases between the two germline ends. The CDR3 sequence is 15 residues long.

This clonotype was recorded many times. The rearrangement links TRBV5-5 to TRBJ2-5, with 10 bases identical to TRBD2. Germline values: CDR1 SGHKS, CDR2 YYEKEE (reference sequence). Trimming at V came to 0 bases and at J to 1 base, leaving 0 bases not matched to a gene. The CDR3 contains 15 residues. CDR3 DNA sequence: TGTGCCAGCAGCTTGGGACTAGCGGGCCAAGAGACCCAGTACTTC. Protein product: CASSLGLAGQETQYF.

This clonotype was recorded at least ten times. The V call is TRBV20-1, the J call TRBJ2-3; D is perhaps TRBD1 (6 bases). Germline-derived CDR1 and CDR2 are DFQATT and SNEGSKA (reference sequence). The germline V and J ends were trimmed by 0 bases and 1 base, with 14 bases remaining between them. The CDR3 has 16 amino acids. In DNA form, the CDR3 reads TGCAGTGCTAGAGACGAACCGGGACACCGCACAGATACGCAGTATTTT. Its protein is CSARDEPGHRTDTQYF.

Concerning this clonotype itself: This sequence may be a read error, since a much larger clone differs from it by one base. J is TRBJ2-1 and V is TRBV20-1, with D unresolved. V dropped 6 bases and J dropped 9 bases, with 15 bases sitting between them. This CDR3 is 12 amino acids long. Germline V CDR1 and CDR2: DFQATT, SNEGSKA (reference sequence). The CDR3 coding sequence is TGCAGTGCCCCCCGATCTAACACTGAGCAGTTCTTC. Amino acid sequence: CSAPRSNTEQFF.

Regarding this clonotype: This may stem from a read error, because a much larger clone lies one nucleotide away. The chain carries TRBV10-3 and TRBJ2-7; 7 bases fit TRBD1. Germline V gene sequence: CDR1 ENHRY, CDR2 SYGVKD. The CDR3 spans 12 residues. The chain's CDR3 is CDIQDQGDEQYF. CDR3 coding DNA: TGTGACATCCAGGATCAGGGGGACGAGCAGTACTTC.

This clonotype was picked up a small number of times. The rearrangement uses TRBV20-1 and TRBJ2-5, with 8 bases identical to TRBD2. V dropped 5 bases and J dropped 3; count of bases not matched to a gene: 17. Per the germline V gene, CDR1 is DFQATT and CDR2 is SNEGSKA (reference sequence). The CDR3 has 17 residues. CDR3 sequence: CSARGARAGGPEETQYF. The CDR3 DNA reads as TGCAGTGCTCGTGGGGCGAGGGCGGGGGGTCCCGAAGAGACCCAGTACTTC.

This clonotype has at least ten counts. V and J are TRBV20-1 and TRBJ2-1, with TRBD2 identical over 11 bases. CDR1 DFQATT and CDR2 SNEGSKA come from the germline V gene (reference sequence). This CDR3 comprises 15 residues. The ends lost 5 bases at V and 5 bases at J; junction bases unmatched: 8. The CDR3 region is CSAGLTSGSNNEQFF. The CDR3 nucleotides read TGCAGTGCTGGCCTTACTAGCGGGAGCAACAATGAGCAGTTCTTC.

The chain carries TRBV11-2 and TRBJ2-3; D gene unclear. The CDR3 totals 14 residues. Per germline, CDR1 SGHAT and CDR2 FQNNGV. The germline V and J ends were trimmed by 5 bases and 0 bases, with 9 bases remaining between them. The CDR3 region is CASSLMASTDTQYF. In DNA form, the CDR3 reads TGTGCCAGCAGCCTCATGGCAAGCACAGATACGCAGTATTTT.

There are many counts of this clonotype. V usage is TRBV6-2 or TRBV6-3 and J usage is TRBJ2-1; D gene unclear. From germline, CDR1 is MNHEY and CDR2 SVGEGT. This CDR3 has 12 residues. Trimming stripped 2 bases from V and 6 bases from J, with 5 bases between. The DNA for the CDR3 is TGTGCCAGCAGTTACCTCGGCAATGAGCAGTTCTTC. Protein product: CASSYLGNEQFF.

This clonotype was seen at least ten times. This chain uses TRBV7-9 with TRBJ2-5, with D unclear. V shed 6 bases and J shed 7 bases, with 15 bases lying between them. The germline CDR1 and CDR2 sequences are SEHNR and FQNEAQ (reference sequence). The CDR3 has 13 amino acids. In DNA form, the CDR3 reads TGTGCCAGCAGATCCGACTCGCCGGCGACCCAGTACTTC. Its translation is CASRSDSPATQYF.

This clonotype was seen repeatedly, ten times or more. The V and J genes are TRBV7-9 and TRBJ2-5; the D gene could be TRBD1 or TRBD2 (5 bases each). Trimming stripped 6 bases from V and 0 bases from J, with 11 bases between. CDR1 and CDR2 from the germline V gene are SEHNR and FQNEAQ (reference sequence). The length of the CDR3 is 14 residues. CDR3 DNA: TGTGCCAGCAGTATAGGGGAGTACCAAGAGACCCAGTACTTC. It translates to CASSIGEYQETQYF.

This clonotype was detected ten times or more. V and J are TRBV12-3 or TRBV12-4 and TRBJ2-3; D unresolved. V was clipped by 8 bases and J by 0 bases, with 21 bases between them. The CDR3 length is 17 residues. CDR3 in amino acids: CASGDRGRSLSTDTQYF. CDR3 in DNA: TGTGCCAGCGGTGACCGTGGCAGGTCCCTTAGCACAGATACGCAGTATTTT.

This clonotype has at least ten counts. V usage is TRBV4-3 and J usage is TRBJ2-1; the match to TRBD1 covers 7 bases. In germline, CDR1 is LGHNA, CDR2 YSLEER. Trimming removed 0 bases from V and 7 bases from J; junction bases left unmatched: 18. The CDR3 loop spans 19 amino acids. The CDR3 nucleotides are TGCGCCAGCAGCCAAGATCACATTACGGGACAGATCCCTCCGAATGAGCAGTTCTTC. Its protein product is CASSQDHITGQIPPNEQFF.

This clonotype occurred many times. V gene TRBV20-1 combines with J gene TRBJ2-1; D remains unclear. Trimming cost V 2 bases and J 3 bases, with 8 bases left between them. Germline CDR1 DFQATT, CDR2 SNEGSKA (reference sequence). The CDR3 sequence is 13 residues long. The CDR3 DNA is TGCAGTGCTAGACTACTAAGCTACAATGAGCAGTTCTTC. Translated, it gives CSARLLSYNEQFF.

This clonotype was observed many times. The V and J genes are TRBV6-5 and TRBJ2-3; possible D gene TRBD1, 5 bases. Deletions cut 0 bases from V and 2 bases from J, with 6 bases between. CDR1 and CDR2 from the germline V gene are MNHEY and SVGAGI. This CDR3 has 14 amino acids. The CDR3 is CASSYSDTTDTQYF. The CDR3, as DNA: TGTGCCAGCAGTTACTCGGACACCACAGATACGCAGTATTTT.

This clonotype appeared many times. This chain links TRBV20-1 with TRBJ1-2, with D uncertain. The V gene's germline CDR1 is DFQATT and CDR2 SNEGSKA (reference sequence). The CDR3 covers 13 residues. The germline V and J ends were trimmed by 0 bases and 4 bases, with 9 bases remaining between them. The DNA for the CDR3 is TGCAGTGCTAGAGAGCGGGAGGCCTATGGCTACACCTTC. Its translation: CSAREREAYGYTF.

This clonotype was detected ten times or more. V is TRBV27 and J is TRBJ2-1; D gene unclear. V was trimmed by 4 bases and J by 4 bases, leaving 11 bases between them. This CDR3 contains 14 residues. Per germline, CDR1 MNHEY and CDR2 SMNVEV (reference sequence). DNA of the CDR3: TGTGCCAGCAGTTCCTACGGACGGTACAATGAGCAGTTCTTC. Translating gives CASSSYGRYNEQFF.

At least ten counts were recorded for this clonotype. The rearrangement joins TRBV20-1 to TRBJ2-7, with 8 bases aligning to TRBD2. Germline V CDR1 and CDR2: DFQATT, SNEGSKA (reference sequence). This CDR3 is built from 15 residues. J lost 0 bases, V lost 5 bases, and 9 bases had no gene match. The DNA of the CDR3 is TGCAGTGCTCCGAAGGGCGGGGGGAGCTCCTACGAGCAGTACTTC. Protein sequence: CSAPKGGGSSYEQYF.